These T cell receptor beta chains were read from a single sample in a study of T cells in Graves' hyperthyroidism and ophthalmopathy. MiXCR, applied by TCRdb to the multiplex PCR reads, yields one record per CDR3 protein. The sample consists of about 560,000 distinct CDR3 sequences, roughly 15% of them appearing once. The sequenced sample was blood. These receptors originate from a woman in her forties with Graves' hyperthyroidism. CDR3s include the opening cysteine and the closing phenylalanine or tryptophan. A D gene is named only where the DNA matches it firmly. Some rows mark clone size as missing; the rest say once, few, many or name a class of expanded clone.

CDR3 DNA,CDR3 protein,J gene,clone size,D gene,V gene
TGCGCCAGCTCTAGGAGCAGCACTAATATATACGAGCAGTACTTC,CASSRSSTNIYEQYF,TRBJ2-7,few,.,TRBV5-1
TGTGCCAGCAGCCTGAGAACAGGGGCTAGCTCCTACAATGAGCAGTTCTTC,CASSLRTGASSYNEQFF,TRBJ2-1,.,TRBD1,TRBV28
TGTGCCAGTAGCCCAACAGGCGGCGGCAATCAGCCCCAGCATTTT,CASSPTGGGNQPQHF,TRBJ1-5,.,.,TRBV19
TGTGCCAGCAGCTTGACGCGCGGGGGGTACGAGCAGTACTTC,CASSLTRGGYEQYF,TRBJ2-7,.,TRBD2,TRBV13
TGCAGCGTTGGGGGGTCCTTCACATCCTACGAGCAGTACTTC,CSVGGSFTSYEQYF,TRBJ2-7,many,.,TRBV29-1
TGTGCCAGCAGTTCTAGGGTAGCGGGAGTTGTCGAGCAGTACTTC,CASSSRVAGVVEQYF,TRBJ2-7,few,TRBD2,TRBV7-9
TGTGCCAGCAGCCCGGACCCCTGGAACACTGAAGCTTTCTTT,CASSPDPWNTEAFF,TRBJ1-1,many,.,TRBV7-2
TGTGCCAGCAGCCGAGGACAGGGGGGCTACGAGCAGTACTTC,CASSRGQGGYEQYF,TRBJ2-7,few,TRBD1,TRBV3-1
TGTGCCTGGAGTAAGACAGGCACCTACGAGCAGTACTTC,CAWSKTGTYEQYF,TRBJ2-7,few,.,TRBV30
TGTGCCAGCAGCGTAGCCTCAGCAGGGGGGTCGGAGACCCAGTACTTC,CASSVASAGGSETQYF,TRBJ2-5,many,.,TRBV9
TGTGCCAGCAGAAAAGGGACAGGGGTTAGCAATCAGCCCCAGCATTTT,CASRKGTGVSNQPQHF,TRBJ1-5,many,TRBD1,TRBV28
TGCGCCAGCAGCTTGGCCTCAATCTCGGGACTAGCCTACAATGAGCAGTTCTTC,CASSLASISGLAYNEQFF,TRBJ2-1,many,TRBD2,TRBV5-1
TGTGCCATCCCCTCGCGGGAGGCCCCCAATGAGCAGTTCTTC,CAIPSREAPNEQFF,TRBJ2-1,.,TRBD2,TRBV10-3
TGCAGTGCTAGAGAAACAGGGGATGGTGAAGCTTTCTTT,CSARETGDGEAFF,TRBJ1-1,.,TRBD1,TRBV20-1
TGTGCCAGTAGCAAGCGACAGGTGAACACCGGGGAGCTGTTTTTT,CASSKRQVNTGELFF,TRBJ2-2,.,.,TRBV19
TGCAGTGCCCAGAAAAGCTCTGGAAACACCATATATTTT,CSAQKSSGNTIYF,TRBJ1-3,few,.,TRBV20-1
TGCAGTGCTATTCAGGATAGCTCCTACGAGCAGTACTTC,CSAIQDSSYEQYF,TRBJ2-7,many,.,TRBV20-1
TGTGCCTGGAGGCAGTCTGAGAGCTTTACCGGGGAGCTGTTTTTT,CAWRQSESFTGELFF,TRBJ2-2,many,.,TRBV30
TGTGCCAGCAGTGATATCCGGGGGAACGACTATGGCTACACCTTC,CASSDIRGNDYGYTF,TRBJ1-2,.,.,TRBV25-1
TGTGCCAGCAGTGAGAGGGAGCGGACCTCCTACAATGAGCAGTTCTTC,CASSERERTSYNEQFF,TRBJ2-1,many,.,TRBV6-1
TGTGCCAGCAGTACAGGGACTCCTAATCAGCCCCAGCATTTT,CASSTGTPNQPQHF,TRBJ1-5,.,.,TRBV28
TGTGCCAGCACCTCCGACAGGGTGGACACCGGGGAGCTGTTTTTT,CASTSDRVDTGELFF,TRBJ2-2,.,TRBD1,TRBV7-9
TGTGCCAGCAGCTTAACGACTAGCGTCTACAATGAGCAGTTCTTC,CASSLTTSVYNEQFF,TRBJ2-1,many,TRBD2,TRBV7-6
TGTGCCAGCAGTAAAGGTGCAGCGGGCCAATGGGGGGATGAGCAGTTCTTC,CASSKGAAGQWGDEQFF,TRBJ2-1,many,.,TRBV28
TGTGCCAGCAGCGTAGTTGGTGGAGCTGAACAGACTAGCGCGAACACCGGGGAGCTGTTTTTT,CASSVVGGAEQTSANTGELFF,TRBJ2-2,few,TRBD2,TRBV9
TGCGCCAGCAGCCCGACCAGCGGGAGTTTCTACGAGCAGTACTTC,CASSPTSGSFYEQYF,TRBJ2-7,many,TRBD2,TRBV5-1
TGTGCCAGCAGCCAAGGGTCTCGGGATAACTATGGCTACACCTTC,CASSQGSRDNYGYTF,TRBJ1-2,many,.,TRBV3-1
TGTGCCACCAGTGATCCTTCCTATACCGCCGGGGAGCTGTTTTTT,CATSDPSYTAGELFF,TRBJ2-2,many,.,TRBV24-1
TGTGCCAGCAGCGTAGCACCGGGAAGGACGGACGGCTACACCTTC,CASSVAPGRTDGYTF,TRBJ1-2,.,.,TRBV9
TGTGCCAGCACGTCAGGGATGGACAGGACCGGTTTGAACACTGAAGCTTTCTTT,CASTSGMDRTGLNTEAFF,TRBJ1-1,many,TRBD1,TRBV28
TGTGCCAGCAGTCCGACTTTTCGGCAGACGTCCTACGAGCAGTACTTC,CASSPTFRQTSYEQYF,TRBJ2-7,few,.,TRBV27
TGTGCCAGCAGACTCTCAGGGGGTAACGATGGCTACACCTTC,CASRLSGGNDGYTF,TRBJ1-2,.,TRBD1,TRBV9
TGTGCCAGCAGTTGGCGACAGGGGGCGAACACTGAAGCTTTCTTT,CASSWRQGANTEAFF,TRBJ1-1,many,TRBD1,TRBV6-1
TGTGCCAGCAGTGACCCCGGGCTAGCTACCACAGACGCAGATACGCAGTATTTT,CASSDPGLATTDADTQYF,TRBJ2-3,many,.,TRBV2
TGTGCTAGCAGCCTAGGGGAGACCCAGTGCTTC,CASSLGETQCF,TRBJ2-5,few,.,TRBV7-7
TGTGCCAGCAGCCAAGGGACAGGCCTAGCGGGAGGACCCAATAACCGCGTCAATGAGCAGTTCTTC,CASSQGTGLAGGPNNRVNEQFF,TRBJ2-1,many,TRBD2,TRBV7-9
TGTGCCAGCAGCTTAGCCGGGACTAGCCGACCATACCACTACGAGCAGTACTTC,CASSLAGTSRPYHYEQYF,TRBJ2-7,many,TRBD2,TRBV13
TGTGCCAGCAGCTTAGCGTCCGCGGGCCTACATTACGAGCAGTACTTC,CASSLASAGLHYEQYF,TRBJ2-7,.,.,TRBV7-8
TGTGCCAGCAGCGTTAGCCCTAGCGGCAGCCAAAGCACAGATACGCAGTATTTT,CASSVSPSGSQSTDTQYF,TRBJ2-3,many,TRBD2,TRBV9
TGTGCCAGCAGCTACCAAGATCTAGCGGGAGGTAATGAGCAGTTCTTC,CASSYQDLAGGNEQFF,TRBJ2-1,many,TRBD2,TRBV11-3